These 12 T cell receptor beta chains originate from one sample sequenced in a study of T cell responses to AZD1222 COVID-19 vaccine. This table comes from immunoSEQ multiplex PCR, and its TCRdb copy is limited to in-frame clones, with some not included. The repertoire holds fewer than 95,000 clones, with about 88% as singletons. The sequences come from peripheral blood, collected 28 days after the second AZD1222 dose. These receptors were collected from an adult who received the AZD1222 COVID-19 vaccine.

In DNA form, the CDR3 reads TGCGCCAGCAGCATGAGACAGGATTCAGATACGCAGTATTTT. It yields the protein CASSMRQDSDTQYF. This rearrangement joins TRBV5-1 to TRBJ2-3, with D possibly being TRBD1 (6 bases). CDR1 is SGHRS, CDR2 YFSETQ, per germline. V lost 4 bases, J lost 4 bases, and 13 bases lay in between. The CDR3 is 14 amino acids.

This sequence joins TRBV28 and TRBJ2-5, with a weak D call TRBD2 (6 bases). CDR1 MDHEN and CDR2 SYDVKM come from the germline V gene. Trimming removed 4 bases at V and 5 bases at J, with 17 bases between. This CDR3 contains 15 residues. CDR3 region: CASSSPRGGRETQYF. The CDR3 DNA reads as TGTGCCAGCAGTTCCCCCCGTGGGGGGAGGGAGACCCAGTACTTC.

CDR3 region: CASSRTNRAGNEKLFF. The CDR3 DNA sequence: TGCGCCAGCAGCCGTACTAACAGGGCCGGCAATGAAAAACTGTTTTTT. This chain connects TRBV4-1 to TRBJ1-4; a weak D match, TRBD1 (6 bases). The CDR3 runs to 16 residues. V gave up 4 bases and J gave up 5 bases, with 17 bases separating them. Looked up from germline, CDR1 is MGHRA and CDR2 is YSYEKL.

The table lists this clone with a few counts. The rearrangement joins TRBV19 to TRBJ1-4, with D hard to call. Trimming removed 9 bases from V and 1 base from J, with 12 bases in between. This CDR3 is 14 amino acids long. CDR1 LNHDA and CDR2 SQIVND come from the germline V gene (reference sequence). CDR3: CASHLQRTNEKLFF. The CDR3, as DNA: TGTGCCAGCCACCTCCAGCGAACTAATGAAAAACTGTTTTTT.

The gene calls are TRBV19 and TRBJ2-6, with 10 bases fitting TRBD1. The CDR3 is 18 residues long. Germline V CDR1 and CDR2: LNHDA, SQIVND (reference sequence). Unmatched junction bases numbered 5, after V lost 3 bases and J lost 0 bases. Here the CDR3 reads CASSIRQGAGSGANVLTF. The DNA for the CDR3 is TGTGCCAGTAGTATCCGACAGGGGGCAGGCTCTGGGGCCAACGTCCTGACTTTC.

The chain recombines TRBV5-1 with TRBJ1-2; weak D call: TRBD1 (6 bases). Trimming cost V 0 bases and J 2 bases, with 8 bases left between them. The CDR3 covers 14 residues. CDR1 and CDR2 (germline): SGHRS, YFSETQ. In DNA, the CDR3 is TGCGCCAGCAGCTTGGACAGGGTCAACTATGGCTACACCTTC. Translation gives CASSLDRVNYGYTF.

The chain combines TRBV7-2 with TRBJ1-4, with D hard to call. The CDR3 is 15 amino acids. The V end lost 1 base, the J end lost 2 bases, and 8 bases lay between the germline ends. Germline V CDR1 and CDR2: SGHTA, FQGNSA. CDR3 sequence (DNA): TGTGCCAGCAGCTTAGGCCTGGGGACTAATGAAAAACTGTTTTTT. It specifies CASSLGLGTNEKLFF.

V gene TRBV6-1 combines with J gene TRBJ1-2; TRBD1 might be the D (6 bases). V lost 3 bases, J lost 6 bases, and 14 bases lay in between. CDR1 and CDR2 (germline): MNHNS, SASEGT. The CDR3 totals 14 residues. The CDR3 DNA sequence: TGTGCCAGCAGTGACAAACAGGGCCTAAATGGCTACACCTTC. It is translated as CASSDKQGLNGYTF.

The V gene is TRBV7-8, the J gene TRBJ1-1; D unclear. The CDR3 is 13 amino acids. Trimming took 6 bases from V and 4 from J, leaving 12 bases between them. Germline lookup yields CDR1 SGHVS and CDR2 FQNEAQ. The DNA for the CDR3 is TGTGCCAGCAGTCCTCGACGGATCACTGAAGCTTTCTTT. Translating it yields CASSPRRITEAFF.

This chain links TRBV5-4 with TRBJ1-1, with D possibly being TRBD1 (5 bases). Germline CDR1 is SGHNT and CDR2 is YYREEE (reference sequence). The V gene lost 0 bases and the J gene lost 0 bases, with 15 bases spanning the gap. There are 17 residues in the CDR3. CDR3 amino acids: CASSLETQGPMNTEAFF. In nucleotides, the CDR3 is TGTGCCAGCAGCTTGGAAACGCAGGGACCCATGAACACTGAAGCTTTCTTT. Variable domain in full (rest from reference TRBV5-4 and TRBJ1-1): ETGVTQSPTHLIKTRGQQVTLRCSSQSGHNTVSWYQQALGQGPQFIFQYYREEENGRGNFPPRFSGLQFPNYSSELNVNALELDDSALYLCASSLETQGPMNTEAFFGQGTRLTVV.

The chain employs TRBV6-5 and TRBJ1-2, with D uncertain. Trimming removed 0 bases at V and 8 bases at J, with 13 bases between. In germline, CDR1 is MNHEY, CDR2 SVGAGI. The CDR3 loop spans 14 amino acids. CDR3 coding DNA: TGTGCCAGCAGTTACTCGTTCCCCGGCGGGGGCTACACCTTC. Its translation: CASSYSFPGGGYTF.

V gene TRBV28 combines with J gene TRBJ1-2; D unclear. Trimming pared 8 bases from V and 4 bases from J, leaving 11 bases between. The CDR3 is 12 residues long. Germline V lookup: CDR1 MDHEN, CDR2 SYDVKM. The CDR3 sequence: CASAPNLYGYTF. The CDR3 coding sequence is TGTGCCAGCGCCCCAAACCTCTATGGCTACACCTTC.